The present TCR beta chain was sequenced within a study of molecular identifiers for immune sequencing clone quantification. This clonotype was found many times. A single record per CDR3 protein comes from TCRdb applying MiXCR to the PCR reads. The sample lists 350,000 or so distinct CDR3 sequences; roughly a fifth were seen once. Isolation of naive CD8 T cells was achieved by sorting on a CD8+CD4-CCR7+CD45RA+ phenotype. The receptor comes from a human donor in good health. Some libraries in this study had Jurkat cell RNA spiked in. Sample: naive CD8+ T cells from blood, with Jurkat cell RNA spiked in. Subset noted: FACS-sorted CD8+CD4-CCR7+CD45RA+ naive T cells.

CDR3 residues: CASSESRKGNEQFF. Here the CDR3 DNA reads TGTGCCAGCAGTGAGAGCAGGAAGGGTAATGAGCAGTTCTTC. The chain combines TRBV2 with TRBJ2-1; D remains ambiguous. The germline V gene has CDR1 SNHLY and CDR2 FYNNEI. V shed 3 bases and J shed 7 bases, with 13 bases lying between them. This CDR3 has 14 residues.